In this sample, the clone carrying this T cell receptor beta chain turned up once. One junction end does not reproduce the germline sequence, and a read error may be involved. These data belong to a study of tumor-infiltrating lymphocytes in primary liver carcinoma. Starting material of 500 to 600 ng total RNA yielded TCR beta cDNA via a constant-region primer. Libraries covering TCR beta were generated through three nested multiplex PCR rounds (using a slightly modified ARM-PCR). TCRdb processed the multiplex PCR reads anew with MiXCR; each CDR3 protein has one entry. The data hold about 200,000 distinct CDR3 sequences, with about 65% observed a single time. It was unsorted whole blood that yielded blood RNA, and germline DNA was also extracted. The sequencing sample was made of peripheral blood. The clonotype comes from an older woman with primary liver carcinoma and hepatitis B virus infection.

The CDR3 nucleotides are TGCGCCAGCAGCCTGAGGTCTGATTACAATGAGCGGTTCTTC. Translation gives CASSLRSDYNERFF. The chain uses TRBV11-2 and TRBJ2-1; D uncertain. The CDR3 sequence is 14 residues long. From germline, CDR1 is SGHAT and CDR2 FQNNGV.